Below, 30 T cell receptor beta chains from the same sample are listed, as sequenced in a study of T cells in Graves' hyperthyroidism and ophthalmopathy. Authors of the study amplified TCR beta CDR3 regions from RNA transcripts. During a first-round RT-PCR of the TCR CDR3, the HTBI primer set was used. TCRdb ran MiXCR on the multiplex PCR reads and lists one entry per CDR3 protein. The sample includes roughly 420,000 distinct CDR3 sequences, approximately 14% of them seen just once. Material: blood. Receptors were obtained from a woman under 30 with Graves' hyperthyroidism.

This clonotype was picked up many times. V usage is TRBV18 and J usage is TRBJ2-3; no reliable D call. CDR1 KGHSH and CDR2 LQKENI come from the germline V gene. The CDR3 has 14 residues. V lost 3 bases and J 1 base, leaving 8 bases between the germline ends. The CDR3 DNA is TGTGCCAGCTCACCGTCTGTGGGCACAGATACGCAGTATTTT. Its translation is CASSPSVGTDTQYF.

This clonotype has just a few counts. The J gene is TRBJ1-1, the V gene TRBV29-1, with D tentatively TRBD1 (5 bases). The V and J ends lost 3 bases and 4 bases respectively, with 6 bases between them. Germline V gene data show CDR1 as SQVTM and CDR2 as ANQGSEA. This CDR3 has 11 amino acids. The CDR3 DNA reads as TGCAGCGTTGACGGGGGCACTGAAGCTTTCTTT. Translated, it gives CSVDGGTEAFF.

The sample holds many counts of this clonotype. The rearrangement joins TRBV3-1 to TRBJ2-3; 13 bases are a match to TRBD2. The CDR3 totals 16 residues. From germline, CDR1 is LGHDT and CDR2 YNNKEL (reference sequence). Trimming at V came to 4 bases and at J to 5 bases, leaving 6 bases not matched to a gene. The CDR3 here is CASSRTSGRGGDTQYF. The DNA for the CDR3 is TGTGCCAGCAGCCGGACTAGCGGGAGAGGTGGAGATACGCAGTATTTT.

This clonotype came up a few times. V is TRBV6-1 and J is TRBJ1-6; 9 bases are shared with TRBD1. CDR1 MNHNS and CDR2 SASEGT come from the germline V gene. Trimming cost V 5 bases and J 6 bases; bases outside gene matches: 23. The CDR3 covers 21 residues. The CDR3 DNA sequence: TGTGCCAGCAGTAGATACCCACCGGGACAGGGCGGATCCTTCAGTAATTCACCCCTCCACTTT. Translating gives CASSRYPPGQGGSFSNSPLHF.

This clonotype was counted ten times or more. V gene TRBV2 combines with J gene TRBJ2-2; D is possibly TRBD1 (6 bases). V was cut by 0 bases and J by 7 bases, with 9 bases left in between. The CDR3 runs 14 residues. CDR1 and CDR2 (germline): SNHLY, FYNNEI. The CDR3 coding sequence is TGTGCCAGCAGTGAAGCGCTCAGGGGCGGGGAGCTGTTTTTT. Protein: CASSEALRGGELFF.

This chain connects TRBV3-1 to TRBJ2-5; 8 nucleotides align to TRBD2. Germline CDR1 and CDR2: LGHDT and YNNKEL (reference sequence). Unmatched junction bases numbered 8, after V lost 4 bases and J lost 1 base. This CDR3 is 16 amino acids long. The CDR3 reads CASSPRAGELQETQYF. DNA for the CDR3: TGTGCCAGCAGCCCCAGAGCGGGGGAGCTCCAAGAGACCCAGTACTTC.

This clonotype was counted many times. The chain is built from TRBV4-1 and TRBJ1-1; D is unresolved. V was trimmed by 1 base and J by 5 bases, leaving 23 bases between them. Germline CDR1 MGHRA, CDR2 YSYEKL. This CDR3 has 18 residues. This chain's CDR3 is CASSQVLSGVAGSTEAFF. The CDR3 DNA reads as TGCGCCAGCAGCCAAGTCCTTAGTGGGGTGGCGGGAAGTACTGAAGCTTTCTTT.

Note on this clonotype: A much bigger clone sits one base away, suggesting this may be a read error. The rearrangement uses TRBV2 and TRBJ1-2; 7 bases map to TRBD1. Germline CDR1 reads SNHLY; CDR2 reads FYNNEI. J was trimmed by 1 base and V by 7 bases; bases with no gene match: 3. The CDR3 consists of 13 residues. CDR3 nucleotides: TGTGCCAGCACGACAGGGTTTAACTATGGCTACACCTTC. Translation gives CASTTGFNYGYTF.

The V gene is TRBV2, the J gene TRBJ2-5; 9 bases are a match to TRBD1. V lost 8 bases, J lost 1 base, and 5 bases stayed unmatched. The CDR3 covers 14 residues. Looked up from germline, CDR1 is SNHLY and CDR2 is FYNNEI. CDR3: CASFGTGTQETQYF. CDR3 sequence (DNA): TGTGCCAGCTTCGGGACAGGGACCCAAGAGACCCAGTACTTC.

This clonotype has ten or more counts. The chain recombines TRBV20-1 with TRBJ2-1; 9 bases match TRBD2. Germline CDR1 DFQATT, CDR2 SNEGSKA (reference sequence). This CDR3 has 13 amino acids. The ends lost 7 bases at V and 2 bases at J; junction bases unmatched: 3. CDR3 protein: CSVGTSPYNEQFF. The CDR3 nucleotides read TGCAGTGTGGGGACTAGCCCCTACAATGAGCAGTTCTTC.

This clonotype was counted ten times or more. The gene calls are TRBV18 and TRBJ1-4; D is ambiguous. CDR1 and CDR2 (germline): KGHSH, LQKENI. V was shortened by 2 bases and J by 0 bases, with 4 bases between the two germline ends. The CDR3 extends over 14 amino acids. CDR3 amino acids: CASSPWSTNEKLFF. The CDR3 DNA reads as TGTGCCAGCTCACCATGGTCAACTAATGAAAAACTGTTTTTT.

The rearrangement joins TRBV3-1 to TRBJ2-4; 14 bases align to TRBD2. CDR1 is LGHDT, CDR2 YNNKEL, per germline (reference sequence). The CDR3 sequence is 18 residues long. J was trimmed by 0 bases and V by 2 bases; bases with no gene match: 3. In nucleotides, the CDR3 is TGTGCCAGCAGCCAAACTGGACTAGCGGGAGGAGCCAAAAACATTCAGTACTTC. As protein: CASSQTGLAGGAKNIQYF. The full variable domain, its missing parts supplied by reference TRBV3-1 and TRBJ2-4, is DTAVSQTPKYLVTQMGNDKSIKCEQNLGHDTMYWYKQDSKKFLKIMFSYNNKELIINETVPNRFSPKSPDKAHLNLHINSLELGDSAVYFCASSQTGLAGGAKNIQYFGAGTRLSVL.

This clonotype occurred many times. This sequence joins TRBV12-3 or TRBV12-4 and TRBJ2-1, with TRBD1 matching over 9 bases. Trimming removed 6 bases from V and 3 bases from J; junction bases left unmatched: 3. This CDR3 has 14 residues. The chain's CDR3 is CASRDRGFYNEQFF. The CDR3 DNA is TGTGCCAGCAGGGACAGGGGTTTCTACAATGAGCAGTTCTTC.

There are many counts of this clonotype. The rearrangement joins TRBV20-1 to TRBJ1-1, with 11 bases matching TRBD1. This CDR3 has 15 amino acids. Trimming cost V 5 bases and J 2 bases; bases outside gene matches: 7. Germline V lookup: CDR1 DFQATT, CDR2 SNEGSKA (reference sequence). Here the CDR3 reads CSAPPDRGLNTEAFF. The DNA of the CDR3 is TGCAGTGCTCCCCCGGACAGGGGGCTCAACACTGAAGCTTTCTTT.

The chain is built from TRBV12-3 or TRBV12-4 and TRBJ1-2; D possibly corresponds to TRBD1 (6 bases). V was cut by 1 base and J by 4 bases, with 16 bases left in between. CDR3 length equals 16 residues. CDR3 in amino acids: CASSLGTASGLYGYTF. The CDR3 coding sequence is TGTGCCAGCAGTTTAGGGACAGCTTCTGGTCTCTATGGCTACACCTTC.

On this clonotype: A clone one base away is much larger, so this may be a read error. This rearrangement joins TRBV28 to TRBJ1-2; tentatively, D is TRBD1 (5 bases). This CDR3 is 14 amino acids long. Germline lookup yields CDR1 MDHEN and CDR2 SYDVKM. The CDR3 region is CASSETVGYYDYTF. CDR3 bases: TGTGCCAGCAGCGAGACAGTAGGGTACTATGACTACACCTTC.

At least ten counts were recorded for this clonotype. The V gene is TRBV4-1, the J gene TRBJ2-5; tentatively, D is TRBD1 (5 bases). The CDR3 spans 15 residues. Trimming removed 4 bases at V and 7 bases at J, with 19 bases between. In germline, CDR1 is MGHRA, CDR2 YSYEKL. The CDR3 DNA is TGCGCCAGCAGCCCAGGGTTGTTCCGAATGGGGACCCAGTACTTC. This sequence encodes CASSPGLFRMGTQYF.

The rearrangement links TRBV29-1 to TRBJ2-3; D is undetermined. Trimming stripped 6 bases from V and 2 bases from J, with 15 bases between. Germline-derived CDR1 and CDR2 are SQVTM and ANQGSEA. The CDR3 is 14 amino acids. CDR3: CSVSDRTDTDTQYF. The CDR3 DNA reads TGCAGCGTGTCTGATAGGACGGACACAGATACGCAGTATTTT.

In its sample, this clonotype was seen many times. The rearrangement joins TRBV7-9 to TRBJ2-1, with TRBD1 identical over 9 bases. The germline V gene has CDR1 SEHNR and CDR2 FQNEAQ (reference sequence). V gave up 6 bases and J gave up 4 bases; unmatched junction bases: 13. CDR3 size: 17 residues. The DNA for the CDR3 is TGTGCCAGCAGTTCTCTCCCCGGGACAGGGTTTTACAATGAGCAGTTCTTC. This translates into CASSSLPGTGFYNEQFF.

This clonotype occurred many times. The chain links TRBV6-1 to TRBJ2-1, with 9 positions matching TRBD1. The CDR3 loop spans 17 amino acids. With V trimmed by 5 bases and J by 6 bases, 14 bases remained unmatched. Germline V gives CDR1 MNHNS, CDR2 SASEGT. The CDR3 loop reads CASSYGVWDRVSNEQFF. Here the CDR3 DNA reads TGTGCCAGCAGTTACGGGGTCTGGGACAGGGTTAGCAATGAGCAGTTCTTC.

The CDR3 DNA reads as TGCAGTGCATGGCGGGACGGCGCCTACGAGCAGTACTTC. Amino acids: CSAWRDGAYEQYF. This chain joins TRBV20-1 and TRBJ2-7; D perhaps matches TRBD2 (6 bases). Per the germline V gene, CDR1 is DFQATT and CDR2 is SNEGSKA (reference sequence). The ends were cut back, 6 bases at V and 2 bases at J, with 14 bases in the middle. This CDR3 has 13 residues.

This clonotype was observed at least ten times. The V and J genes are TRBV7-6 and TRBJ2-1; TRBD2 aligns across 12 bases. The CDR3 is 15 residues long. V lost 5 bases, J lost 7 bases, and 6 bases stayed unmatched. Germline CDR1 SGHVS, CDR2 FNYEAQ. The CDR3 region is CASSTLAGGPNEQFF. The DNA for the CDR3 is TGTGCCAGCAGCACTCTAGCGGGAGGGCCGAATGAGCAGTTCTTC. The full variable domain, in which reference TRBV7-6 and TRBJ2-1 provide the parts outside the CDR3, is GAGVSQSPRYKVTKRGQDVALRCDPISGHVSLYWYRQALGQGPEFLTYFNYEAQQDKSGLPNDRFSAERPEGSISTLTIQRTEQRDSAMYRCASSTLAGGPNEQFFGPGTRLTVL.

The table lists this clonotype with many counts. This chain links TRBV30 with TRBJ2-1; the match to TRBD2 covers 14 bases. The V segment lost 4 bases and the J segment 5 bases; nucleotides outside the gene matches: 4. This CDR3 is 15 amino acids long. Germline V CDR1 and CDR2: GTSNPN, SVGIG (reference sequence). In DNA form, the CDR3 reads TGTGCCTGGACCACGGGACTAGCGGGAGACAATGAGCAGTTCTTC. Amino acid sequence: CAWTTGLAGDNEQFF.

This clonotype was detected many times. The DNA for the CDR3 is TGTGCCAGCAGCTTGTACGGGGGGCTGAATCTTCGGTACGAGCAGTACTTC. This codes for CASSLYGGLNLRYEQYF. This chain uses TRBV5-8 with TRBJ2-7; a possible D gene is TRBD2 (7 bases). Trimming took off 1 base at V and 4 bases at J, with 21 bases between the two ends. The germline gives CDR1 SGHTS, CDR2 YDEGEE. This CDR3 is built from 17 residues.

This clonotype has just a few counts. This chain joins TRBV5-6 and TRBJ1-2; D gene uncertain. This CDR3 contains 13 residues. Germline V CDR1 and CDR2: SGHDT, YYEEEE. V lost 0 bases and J 6 bases, leaving 9 bases between the germline ends. The CDR3 region has the DNA TGTGCCAGCAGCTTGGATAGCGTTGATGGCTACACCTTC. It yields the protein CASSLDSVDGYTF.

This chain uses TRBV25-1 with TRBJ1-2; D ambiguous. V lost 5 bases to trimming and J lost 7 bases, with 14 bases between them. The germline V gene has CDR1 MGHDK and CDR2 SYGVNS. This CDR3 comprises 13 residues. The DNA of the CDR3 is TGTGCCAGCAGTAGGTGGTTCGGTGGTGGCTACACCTTC. The encoded protein is CASSRWFGGGYTF.

The sample holds many counts of this clonotype. The V gene is TRBV20-1, the J gene TRBJ1-4; 9 bases align to TRBD1. V was pared by 6 bases and J by 4 bases, with 9 bases of the junction left unmatched. The germline V gene has CDR1 DFQATT and CDR2 SNEGSKA (reference sequence). The CDR3 totals 15 residues. CDR3 nucleotide sequence: TGCAGTGCCACCGGGACAGGGACCCATAATGAAAAACTGTTTTTT. Translation: CSATGTGTHNEKLFF.

In this sample, this clonotype turned up many times. This rearrangement joins TRBV6-2 or TRBV6-3 to TRBJ2-7; D uncertain. V lost 0 bases to trimming and J lost 3 bases, with 18 bases between them. Per germline, CDR1 MNHEY and CDR2 SVGEGT. The CDR3 runs 17 residues. DNA of the CDR3: TGTGCCAGCAGTTACTCGGCTTCTCCCGGGTCCCTCTACGAGCAGTACTTC. Its translation is CASSYSASPGSLYEQYF.

Ten or more counts support this clonotype. This sequence joins TRBV7-8 and TRBJ1-5, with 7 bases aligning to TRBD1. Germline V gene lookup returns CDR1 SGHVS and CDR2 FQNEAQ. After removal of 5 bases from V and 9 bases from J, the junction contained 7 bases not matched to a gene. This CDR3 spans 13 amino acids. The CDR3 sequence is CASSMGQRGPQHF. CDR3 nucleotides: TGTGCCAGCAGCATGGGACAGCGTGGGCCCCAGCATTTT.

This clonotype was recorded many times. The chain has TRBV2 and TRBJ1-3; 7 nucleotides line up with TRBD1. Trimming cost V 8 bases and J 2 bases; bases outside gene matches: 6. This CDR3 spans 14 amino acids. Looked up from germline, CDR1 is SNHLY and CDR2 is FYNNEI. Written as DNA, the CDR3 is TGTGCCAGCGGGAGAGACAGGGCTGGAAACACCATATATTTT. It is translated as CASGRDRAGNTIYF.